A single T cell receptor (beta chain) is shown here with its context. Per the germline V gene, CDR1 is LNHDA and CDR2 is SQIVND (reference sequence). Trimming cost V 8 bases and J 5 bases; bases outside gene matches: 14. This CDR3 has 17 amino acids. The data were obtained in a study of early stage breast cancer tumors. The protocol was immunoSEQ multiplex PCR, while the TCRdb copy is restricted to in-frame clones and leaves out a portion. The sample holds 55,000 to 70,000 clones; 65% to 85% are singletons and the top ten take approximately 4.8%. Specimen: blood. The receptor comes from a person aged 35-49 years with breast cancer. The chain recombines TRBV19 with TRBJ2-2, with TRBD2 matching 10 bases. CDR3 DNA sequence: TGTGCCAGTCTGTCCCCAGCGGGAGGGCCAACTACCGGGGAGCTGTTTTTT. This sequence encodes CASLSPAGGPTTGELFF.